Listed below are T cell receptor beta chains from one sample, sequenced in a study of blood T cell repertoires in COVID-19. The assay was immunoSEQ multiplex PCR, and TCRdb's table has in-frame clones only and misses some. The sample consists of some 700,000 clones, around 89% of them appearing once. Input material: peripheral blood. These receptor sequences come from a woman between 18 and 30 years old with acute or convalescent COVID-19. Each CDR3 is given with its conserved first and last residue. D genes are given only for firm matches. The size entry is marked missing in some rows and otherwise reads once, few, many or a size class.

v_gene,abundance,j_gene,len,d_gene,CDR3nt,CDR3aa
TRBV24-1,once,TRBJ2-3,16,NA,TGTGCCACCAGTCTGGGGGGGGACATACGCACAGATACGCAGTATTTT,CATSLGGDIRTDTQYF
TRBV10-3,NA,TRBJ2-1,18,TRBD2,TGTGCCATCAGTGAACTAGCGGGGGGGGAGAGCTCCTACAATGAGCAGTTCTTC,CAISELAGGESSYNEQFF
TRBV18,NA,TRBJ1-6,20,NA,TGTGCCAGCTCACCACCGATTCTCGTTGGTTATCGGGAAGGCGGTTCACCCCTCCACTTT,CASSPPILVGYREGGSPLHF
TRBV18,NA,TRBJ1-2,15,NA,TGTGCCAGCTCACCACCGGTAGGAGGGACGGGTGGCTACACCTTC,CASSPPVGGTGGYTF
TRBV9,once,TRBJ2-3,13,NA,TGTGCCAGTTCGGAGGGAACGACAGATACGCAGTATTTT,CASSEGTTDTQYF
TRBV9,NA,TRBJ2-7,14,TRBD1,TGTGCCAGCAGCGTAGGCGACAGGGGTTACGAGCAGTACTTC,CASSVGDRGYEQYF
TRBV4-3,NA,TRBJ2-1,15,NA,TGCGCCAGCAGCCAAGAAGGGGCTTCCTACGATGAGCAGTTCTTC,CASSQEGASYDEQFF
TRBV27,NA,TRBJ1-2,16,NA,TGTGCCAGCAGCCCTACCGCAAGACAGACTTACTATGGCTACACCTTC,CASSPTARQTYYGYTF
TRBV5-4,NA,TRBJ2-5,15,TRBD1,TGTGCCAGCAGCTCAGGGACAGGGATCGGGGAGACCCAGTACTTC,CASSSGTGIGETQYF
TRBV4-2,NA,TRBJ2-3,14,TRBD2,TGTGCCAGCAGCCCGGGACTATCCTCCGATACGCAGTATTTT,CASSPGLSSDTQYF
TRBV18,NA,TRBJ1-1,15,TRBD1,TGTGCCAGCTCACCACGCACAGGGGTCGGCACTGAAGCTTTCTTT,CASSPRTGVGTEAFF
TRBV24-1,NA,TRBJ1-2,16,TRBD1,TGTGCCACCAGTGACCCTGGACAGGGGAGGAACTATGGCTACACCTTC,CATSDPGQGRNYGYTF
TRBV11-2,NA,TRBJ2-3,17,TRBD2,TGTGCCAGCAGCTTCCCGACTAGCGGGGGGGCTCGGGATACGCAGTATTTT,CASSFPTSGGARDTQYF
TRBV4-1,NA,TRBJ1-2,11,NA,TGCGCCAGCAGCCAGACAGGATTCTACACCTTC,CASSQTGFYTF
TRBV7-2,NA,TRBJ1-5,15,NA,TGTGCCAGCACCTTGAGCGGGGATAGCAATCAGCCCCAGCATTTT,CASTLSGDSNQPQHF
TRBV7-8,NA,TRBJ1-3,14,NA,TGTGCCACCGCGGGGGTTGGGAGCGGAAACACCATATATTTT,CATAGVGSGNTIYF
TRBV7-2,NA,TRBJ1-2,17,TRBD1,TGTGCCAGCAGCTTAAAAGGACAGGGGGCGTACCTCTATGGCTACACCTTC,CASSLKGQGAYLYGYTF
TRBV27,few,TRBJ1-2,16,TRBD1,TGTGCCAGCCCCCCGGGACAGGGTAACAATCGGTATGGCTACACCTTC,CASPPGQGNNRYGYTF
TRBV27,NA,TRBJ1-6,15,NA,TGTGCCAGCAGTTTTGGGGGACAAAATAATTCACCCCTCCACTTT,CASSFGGQNNSPLHF
TRBV19,NA,TRBJ1-5,16,NA,TGTGCCAGTAGGTACCGACGACAGGCTAGCAATCAGCCCCAGCATTTT,CASRYRRQASNQPQHF
TRBV27,NA,TRBJ1-2,17,NA,TGTGCCAGCAGCCCGACGTACGAGGAGAGTTCGGACTATGGCTACACCTTC,CASSPTYEESSDYGYTF
TRBV19,NA,TRBJ1-4,14,TRBD1,TGTGCCAGCAAACCGACAGGGGCTATTGAAAAACTGTTTTTT,CASKPTGAIEKLFF
TRBV7-9,once,TRBJ1-1,13,NA,TGTGCCAGCAGCCAAAGCAAGAACACTGAAGCTTTCTTT,CASSQSKNTEAFF
TRBV14,NA,TRBJ1-2,20,TRBD1,TGTGCCAGCAGCCAAAGGAGGGCTTATTATGGGCAGGGGGCTAACTATGGCTACACCTTC,CASSQRRAYYGQGANYGYTF